This T cell receptor beta chain stems from a study of T cell responses to AZD1222 COVID-19 vaccine. Study results and caveats: Vaccine-associated CD4 TCRs ranged over spike, dominating at 160-218 and 743-854. Close to half of spike-specific TCRs reportedly recognize unmutated variant regions. White British people made up most donors, females outnumbered males, and clonal diversity was possibly underestimated. Vaccination with two AZD1222 doses was followed by a rise in Spike-specific TCR breadth and depth.

For this clone: What it binds is unknown.

The CDR3 consists of 13 residues. Germline CDR1 and CDR2: SGHTA and FQGNSA. Trimming pared 8 bases from V and 4 bases from J, leaving 12 bases between. The protocol was immunoSEQ multiplex PCR, while the TCRdb copy is restricted to in-frame clones and leaves out a portion. The sample carries 200,000 to 250,000 clones, 94% recorded once. This chain uses TRBV7-2 with TRBJ2-1; D is possibly TRBD1 or TRBD2 (5 bases each). This specimen consisted of peripheral blood, obtained 28 days after the second dose of the MenACWY control vaccine. The TCR was taken from an adult who received the MenACWY meningococcal vaccine as a control. This CDR3 is CASPGRSYNEQFF. The DNA for the CDR3 is TGTGCCAGCCCGGGACGATCTTACAATGAGCAGTTCTTC.